This T cell receptor (beta chain) was identified in a study of sequential checkpoint blockade in melanoma. Study details: First-line arms were nivolumab then ipilimumab, or the reverse, randomized 1:1. Maintenance nivolumab came after either treatment sequence.

Repertoires were generated with immunoSEQ multiplex PCR, while TCRdb's copy carries only in-frame clones and drops some. The sample shows some 16,000 clones, 90% to 95% of them seen only once. The treatment: randomized to nivolumab then ipilimumab (arm A) or the reverse (arm B). None of the patients previously received DNA-damaging chemotherapy. Sorted cells were live CD3+CD8+, lacking CD19 and CD56, from PBMCs. This clone was detected a few times. Germline V lookup: CDR1 SEHNR, CDR2 FQNEAQ (reference sequence). This CDR3 contains 14 residues. The V end was cut by 1 base, the J end by 9 bases, with 15 bases between.

The chain couples TRBV7-9 to TRBJ1-2, with D possibly being TRBD1 (6 bases). The origin of this receptor is a human donor with melanoma. Sequences were derived from CD8+ T cells sorted from blood (inferred from file names), sampled from a patient given nivolumab and ipilimumab in sequence. The CDR3 spells CASSLGTAPASYTF. The CDR3 DNA follows: TGTGCCAGCAGCTTAGGGACAGCTCCGGCAAGCTACACCTTC.